Listed here are 32 T cell receptor beta chains from one sample, sequenced in a study of T cells in localized non-small cell lung cancer. TCRdb's copy holds only in-frame clones and misses some; the assay was immunoSEQ multiplex PCR. This table holds about 23,000 clones, roughly 91% found once. Source: peripheral blood, taken before any cancer treatment. The source is a male donor at least 60 years old with stage I lung adenocarcinoma.

V is TRBV30 and J is TRBJ2-1, with D possibly being TRBD1 (6 bases). Trimming took off 2 bases at V and 6 bases at J, with 8 bases between the two ends. CDR1 is GTSNPN, CDR2 SVGIG, per germline (reference sequence). This CDR3 spans 12 amino acids. The CDR3 region is CAWSQQGNEQFF. CDR3 bases: TGTGCCTGGAGTCAACAGGGCAATGAGCAGTTCTTC.

The chain combines TRBV7-9 with TRBJ2-7; tentative D call: TRBD1 (6 bases). The CDR3 runs to 14 residues. Trimming took 3 bases from V and 3 from J, leaving 12 bases between them. Germline V gene lookup returns CDR1 SEHNR and CDR2 FQNEAQ (reference sequence). The CDR3 coding sequence is TGTGCCAGCAGCTTTCCGGGACAACACTACGAGCAGTACTTC. Amino acids: CASSFPGQHYEQYF. Filled out from reference TRBV7-9 and TRBJ2-7, the complete variable domain reads DTGVSQNPRHKITKRGQNVTFRCDPISEHNRLYWYRQTLGQGPEFLTYFQNEAQLEKSRLLSDRFSAERPKGSFSTLEIQRTEQGDSAMYLCASSFPGQHYEQYFGPGTRLTVT.

The sample holds one count of this clone. The chain uses TRBV7-9 and TRBJ1-5, with D hard to call. Per the germline V gene, CDR1 is SEHNR and CDR2 is FQNEAQ (reference sequence). Trimming left V 5 bases short and J 5 bases short, with 10 bases between. CDR3 length: 13 residues. CDR3 nucleotides: TGTGCCAGCAGCCCAGACGGGGATCAGCCCCAGCATTTT. It translates to CASSPDGDQPQHF.

The rearrangement links TRBV7-2 to TRBJ1-2, with a tentative D call TRBD1 (6 bases). This CDR3 contains 16 residues. Per germline, CDR1 SGHTA and CDR2 FQGNSA. V dropped 6 bases and J dropped 3 bases, with 20 bases sitting between them. As DNA, the CDR3 is TGTGCCAGCAGAGGGGGTCATGGGCACCAGGACTATGGCTACACCTTC. Protein product: CASRGGHGHQDYGYTF.

The gene calls are TRBV10-1 and TRBJ2-5, with 7 bases lining up with TRBD1. V shed 9 bases, J shed 3 bases, and the junction held 19 bases outside the gene matches. Germline CDR1 WNHNN, CDR2 SYGVQD (reference sequence). The CDR3 totals 17 residues. CDR3 protein: CARRGRKGPPHEETQYF. In nucleotides, the CDR3 is TGCGCCAGGAGGGGGCGCAAAGGCCCCCCACACGAAGAGACCCAGTACTTC.

Notes on this clone: Additional DNA sequences in this sample encode the identical CDR3. The chain recombines TRBV4-3 with TRBJ2-3; TRBD2 might be the D (5 bases). This CDR3 region has 16 residues. Germline CDR1 LGHNA, CDR2 YSLEER. Deletions cut 5 bases from V and 0 bases from J, with 15 bases between. The CDR3 DNA reads as TGCGCCAGCAGCTCACGAGTAGCGCATAGCACAGATACGCAGTATTTT. Protein: CASSSRVAHSTDTQYF.

The chain is built from TRBV6-1 and TRBJ1-1; the D is unclear. Trimming removed 4 bases at V and 7 bases at J, with 13 bases between. Germline V gives CDR1 MNHNS, CDR2 SASEGT. The CDR3 is made up of 13 amino acids. CDR3 in amino acids: CASSGSSVGEAFF. For the CDR3, the DNA is TGTGCCAGCAGTGGCTCCTCGGTAGGTGAAGCTTTCTTT.

This chain links TRBV19 with TRBJ1-4; 7 nucleotides match TRBD1. The CDR3 totals 15 residues. V was clipped by 5 bases and J by 2 bases; unmatched bases: 5. Germline V gene data show CDR1 as LNHDA and CDR2 as SQIVND (reference sequence). As DNA, the CDR3 is TGTGCCAGTAGTGCAAGACAGGGCACTAATGAAAAACTGTTTTTT. Its translation is CASSARQGTNEKLFF.

The rearrangement links TRBV6-6 to TRBJ1-5, with unresolved D. Germline lookup yields CDR1 MNHNY and CDR2 SVGAGI (reference sequence). Trimming pared 6 bases from V and 1 base from J, leaving 10 bases between. The CDR3 spans 14 residues. This CDR3 is CASSPGRSNQPQHF. In DNA, the CDR3 is TGTGCCAGCAGCCCAGGACGGAGCAATCAGCCCCAGCATTTT.

V usage is TRBV5-4 and J usage is TRBJ2-5, with 12 nucleotides matching TRBD2. The last part of the DNA fits TRBJ2-7 better; the J call may be wrong. The length of the CDR3 is 15 residues. CDR1 is SGHNT and CDR2 is YYREEE in the germline V gene (reference sequence). The CDR3 coding sequence is TGTGCCAGCAGCCCTAGCGGGGGGGTCTCCTACGAGCAGTACTTC. It specifies CASSPSGGVSYEQYF.

The chain uses TRBV5-1 and TRBJ1-5, with unresolved D. Germline CDR1 and CDR2: SGHRS and YFSETQ. V shed 0 bases and J shed 6 bases, with 13 bases lying between them. The CDR3 consists of 15 residues. CDR3 in amino acids: CASSLDGLTRQPQHF. As DNA, the CDR3 is TGCGCCAGCAGCTTGGATGGGTTAACCCGTCAGCCCCAGCATTTT.

This clone was counted a single time. The chain joins TRBV6-1 to TRBJ2-7; 12 bases align to TRBD2. There are 16 residues in the CDR3. Trimming took 1 base from V and 2 from J; bases not matched to a gene: 3. Germline V CDR1 and CDR2: MNHNS, SASEGT. The CDR3 region is CASSEELAGGAYEQYF. The CDR3, as DNA: TGTGCCAGCAGTGAAGAACTAGCGGGGGGTGCCTACGAGCAGTACTTC.

This chain joins TRBV7-9 and TRBJ1-1, with D tentatively TRBD1 (5 bases). V was pared by 5 bases and J by 6 bases, with 22 bases between. The CDR3 contains 16 residues. CDR1 and CDR2 (germline): SEHNR, FQNEAQ (reference sequence). The CDR3 nucleotides read TGTGCCAGCAGCCTCCCGGGACCCACTTACGGGCCTGAAGCTTTCTTT. Translated: CASSLPGPTYGPEAFF.

The J gene is TRBJ2-7, the V gene TRBV28; D is uncertain. V lost 6 bases and J lost 5, with 23 bases in between. Germline values: CDR1 MDHEN, CDR2 SYDVKM. The CDR3 consists of 16 residues. The CDR3 region is CASRTAKVRGRDEQYF. The DNA for the CDR3 is TGTGCCAGCAGGACCGCCAAGGTCCGCGGTCGGGACGAGCAGTACTTC.

This rearrangement joins TRBV15 to TRBJ2-5; 12 positions match TRBD1. The length of the CDR3 is 18 residues. Trimming took 5 bases from V and 2 from J; bases not matched to a gene: 12. CDR1 is LNHNV, CDR2 YYDKDF, per germline (reference sequence). CDR3 sequence reads: CATSEDRRDRGQQETQYF. DNA of the CDR3: TGTGCCACCAGCGAAGACCGCCGGGACAGGGGGCAGCAAGAGACCCAGTACTTC.

The genes are TRBV2 and TRBJ1-4; D remains ambiguous. CDR3 length equals 15 residues. Germline loops: CDR1 SNHLY, CDR2 FYNNEI. V was trimmed by 2 bases and J by 7 bases, leaving 14 bases between them. The CDR3 sequence is CASSERLGLSEKLFF. The CDR3 DNA sequence: TGTGCCAGCAGTGAAAGATTAGGGCTAAGTGAAAAACTGTTTTTT.

The chain combines TRBV7-2 with TRBJ2-6, with D perhaps matching TRBD1 or TRBD2 (5 bases each). V dropped 7 bases and J dropped 4 bases, with 14 bases sitting between them. Germline V gene lookup returns CDR1 SGHTA and CDR2 FQGNSA. This CDR3 is 15 amino acids long. DNA of the CDR3: TGTGCCAGCACCCTCCAGGGACCCGGGGCCAACGTCCTGACTTTC. It specifies CASTLQGPGANVLTF.

This chain uses TRBV27 with TRBJ2-1; 8 bases fit TRBD1. V was clipped by 6 bases and J by 0 bases; unmatched bases: 7. The CDR3 extends over 16 amino acids. Per germline, CDR1 MNHEY and CDR2 SMNVEV (reference sequence). The DNA for the CDR3 is TGTGCCAGCAGGTCGGGACAGGTGAGCTCCTACAATGAGCAGTTCTTC. Translating gives CASRSGQVSSYNEQFF.

V and J are TRBV7-8 and TRBJ2-3, with 13 bases lining up with TRBD2. Germline CDR1 and CDR2: SGHVS and FQNEAQ. With V trimmed by 8 bases and J by 5 bases, 4 bases remained unmatched. This CDR3 spans 14 amino acids. The CDR3 DNA follows: TGTGCCAGCGGGACTAGCGGGGTTCGAGATACGCAGTATTTT. Its translation: CASGTSGVRDTQYF.

This chain connects TRBV6-1 to TRBJ2-1, with D perhaps TRBD2 (5 bases). V lost 2 bases and J 9 bases, leaving 17 bases between the germline ends. This CDR3 is built from 15 residues. The germline gives CDR1 MNHNS, CDR2 SASEGT. CDR3 DNA: TGTGCCAGCAGTGAATCGAGAAGCGGATGGGGTGAGCAGTTCTTC. Its protein is CASSESRSGWGEQFF.

The chain links TRBV9 to TRBJ1-1; 10 bases fit TRBD1. V lost 4 bases and J lost 11; bases outside the gene matches: 8. The CDR3 spans 13 residues. Germline V lookup: CDR1 SGDLS, CDR2 YYNGEE. CDR3 residues: CASSSRQGARAFF. CDR3 sequence (DNA): TGTGCCAGCAGCTCACGACAGGGGGCTCGCGCTTTCTTT.

The chain carries TRBV27 and TRBJ1-6; TRBD1 is a possible D gene (6 bases). In germline, CDR1 is MNHEY, CDR2 SMNVEV (reference sequence). The CDR3 contains 16 residues. Trimming left V 5 bases short and J 5 bases short, with 16 bases between. DNA of the CDR3: TGTGCCAGCAGTCGCACAGGGCCTGCTAATAATTCACCCCTCCACTTT. Translating it yields CASSRTGPANNSPLHF.

This chain joins TRBV19 and TRBJ2-5, with D unclear. CDR3 length: 17 amino acids. Germline V gene sequence: CDR1 LNHDA, CDR2 SQIVND (reference sequence). Trimming shortened V by 5 bases and J by 5 bases, and 24 bases separated the two germline ends. The CDR3 DNA follows: TGTGCCAGTAGTTCCCCCCGGGTACCGGATGGTTTGGAGACCCAGTACTTC. Its translation is CASSSPRVPDGLETQYF. Full variable domain (outside the CDR3, taken from reference TRBV19 and TRBJ2-5): DGGITQSPKYLFRKEGQNVTLSCEQNLNHDAMYWYRQDPGQGLRLIYYSQIVNDFQKGDIAEGYSVSREKKESFPLTVTSAQKNPTAFYLCASSSPRVPDGLETQYFGPGTRLLVL.

V usage is TRBV7-2 and J usage is TRBJ1-2; D is unclear. The CDR3 covers 15 residues. Trimming stripped 2 bases from V and 7 bases from J, with 17 bases between. Germline V gene sequence: CDR1 SGHTA, CDR2 FQGNSA. The CDR3 sequence is CASSLSGTRTLGYTF. DNA for the CDR3: TGTGCCAGCAGCTTAAGCGGCACCCGGACGCTTGGCTACACCTTC. Full variable domain (rest looked up from reference TRBV7-2 and TRBJ1-2): GAGVSQSPSNKVTEKGKDVELRCDPISGHTALYWYRQSLGQGLEFLIYFQGNSAPDKSGLPSDRFSAERTGGSVSTLTIQRTQQEDSAVYLCASSLSGTRTLGYTFGSGTRLTVV.

The chain is built from TRBV5-8 and TRBJ2-3; D tentatively fits TRBD1 or TRBD2 (5 bases each). The V end was cut by 0 bases, the J end by 6 bases, with 8 bases between. This CDR3 region has 13 residues. Looked up from germline, CDR1 is SGHTS and CDR2 is YDEGEE. CDR3 nucleotides: TGTGCCAGCAGCTTGGGAGGGGCGGATACGCAGTATTTT. It yields the protein CASSLGGADTQYF.

Details on this clone: Distinct nucleotide sequences in the sample also encode this CDR3. This chain uses TRBV4-3 with TRBJ1-2; TRBD1 matches at 7 bases. V lost 3 bases to trimming and J lost 6 bases; unmatched junction nucleotides: 7. CDR1 is LGHNA, CDR2 YSLEER, per germline. CDR3 length: 14 amino acids. The CDR3 is CASSQGMTGHGYTF. For the CDR3, the DNA is TGCGCCAGCAGCCAGGGAATGACAGGGCATGGCTACACCTTC.

This sequence joins TRBV5-6 and TRBJ2-1; the match to TRBD1 covers 7 bases. The V and J ends lost 1 base and 4 bases, in that order; junction bases with no gene match: 8. This CDR3 spans 16 amino acids. Germline V gene data show CDR1 as SGHDT and CDR2 as YYEEEE. CDR3 region: CASSLMRDSGYNEQFF. In DNA form, the CDR3 reads TGTGCCAGCAGCTTGATGAGGGACAGCGGTTACAATGAGCAGTTCTTC. Full variable domain (remainder filled in from reference TRBV5-6 and TRBJ2-1): DAGVTQSPTHLIKTRGQQVTLRCSPKSGHDTVSWYQQALGQGPQFIFQYYEEEERQRGNFPDRFSGHQFPNYSSELNVNALLLGDSALYLCASSLMRDSGYNEQFFGPGTRLTVL.

The chain combines TRBV28 with TRBJ2-1, with 12 bases identical to TRBD2. CDR1 and CDR2 (germline): MDHEN, SYDVKM. J gave up 0 bases and V 6 bases, and 12 bases lay outside the gene matches. The CDR3 consists of 19 residues. CDR3 residues: CASRPTSGRPRSSYNEQFF. For the CDR3, the DNA is TGTGCCAGCAGGCCTACTAGCGGGAGGCCCCGAAGCTCCTACAATGAGCAGTTCTTC.

The table lists this clone with a few counts. CDR3 DNA sequence: TGTGCCAGCAGCTTGGTAAACGGGTTGCGTGGCTACACCTTC. As protein: CASSLVNGLRGYTF. V is TRBV5-4 and J is TRBJ1-2; no clear D. From germline, CDR1 is SGHNT and CDR2 YYREEE (reference sequence). This CDR3 spans 14 amino acids. The germline V and J ends were trimmed by 0 bases and 7 bases, with 13 bases remaining between them. The full variable domain, with the rest looked up from reference TRBV5-4 and TRBJ1-2, is ETGVTQSPTHLIKTRGQQVTLRCSSQSGHNTVSWYQQALGQGPQFIFQYYREEENGRGNFPPRFSGLQFPNYSSELNVNALELDDSALYLCASSLVNGLRGYTFGSGTRLTVV.

The count of this clone is one. Mismatch with germline at one junction end may stem from a read error. This sequence joins TRBV7-7 and TRBJ2-4; 10 bases are shared with TRBD2. The CDR3 has 13 amino acids. The germline CDR1 and CDR2 sequences are SSHAT and FNYEAQ (reference sequence). The CDR3 protein is CAILAGAQNIQYF. The DNA of the CDR3 is TGTGCCATCCTAGCGGGAGCCCAAAACATTCAGTACTTC.

The chain employs TRBV10-3 and TRBJ2-5; tentatively, D is TRBD1 (6 bases). The CDR3 runs 15 residues. The ends were cut back, 6 bases at V and 3 bases at J, with 17 bases in the middle. From germline, CDR1 is ENHRY and CDR2 SYGVKD. CDR3: CAISLIQGREETQYF. The CDR3 DNA sequence: TGTGCCATCAGCCTGATACAGGGTCGGGAAGAGACCCAGTACTTC.

V gene TRBV4-1 combines with J gene TRBJ2-1, with D perhaps matching TRBD2 (6 bases). CDR3 length: 17 residues. V was cut by 1 base and J by 6 bases, with 19 bases left in between. Germline CDR1 reads MGHRA; CDR2 reads YSYEKL. The CDR3 reads CASSQGFGDGGPNEQFF. Written as DNA, the CDR3 is TGCGCCAGCAGCCAAGGGTTTGGGGACGGGGGACCCAATGAGCAGTTCTTC.